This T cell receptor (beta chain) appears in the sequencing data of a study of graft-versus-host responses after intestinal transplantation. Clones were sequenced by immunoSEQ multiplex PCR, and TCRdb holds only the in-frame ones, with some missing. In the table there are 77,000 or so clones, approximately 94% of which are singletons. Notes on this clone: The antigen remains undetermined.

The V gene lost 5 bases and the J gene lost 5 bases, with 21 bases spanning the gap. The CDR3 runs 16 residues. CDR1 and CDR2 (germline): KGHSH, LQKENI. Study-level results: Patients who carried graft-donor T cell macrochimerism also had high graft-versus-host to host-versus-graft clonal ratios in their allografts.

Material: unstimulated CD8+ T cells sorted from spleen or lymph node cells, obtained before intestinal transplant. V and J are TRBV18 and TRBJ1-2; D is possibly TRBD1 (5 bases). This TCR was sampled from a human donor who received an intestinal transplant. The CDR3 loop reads CASSAAEGARVYGYTF. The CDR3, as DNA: TGTGCCAGCTCAGCTGCGGAAGGGGCGCGAGTGTATGGCTACACCTTC. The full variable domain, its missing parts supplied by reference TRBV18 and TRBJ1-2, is NAGVMQNPRHLVRRRGQEARLRCSPMKGHSHVYWYRQLPEEGLKFMVYLQKENIIDESGMPKERFSAEFPKEGPSILRIQQVVRGDSAAYFCASSAAEGARVYGYTFGSGTRLTVV.